This T cell receptor beta chain was recovered during a study of blood T cells in healthy people across ages. Findings and caveats of the study: Correlation between TCR beta diversity and naive T cell percentage was strong. Per-million-T-cell TCR beta diversity fell roughly linearly with age.

The authors ran a second PCR of 7 to 11 cycles using a sample-barcoded 5' primer and a J-beta primer mix. TCRdb independently ran MiXCR on the 5' RACE reads; one entry per CDR3 protein. The sample shows around 1.7 million distinct CDR3 sequences, 25% to 30% of them seen only once. Details on this clonotype: Its antigen is unidentified.

V dropped 1 base and J dropped 3 bases, with 7 bases sitting between them. Germline CDR1 is SQVTM and CDR2 is ANQGSEA. The CDR3 is 12 amino acids. Sequenced sample: blood. V is TRBV29-1 and J is TRBJ2-7; D assignment may be TRBD1 or TRBD2 (5 bases each). The receptor was derived from a woman aged 30 to 39 in good health. Here the CDR3 reads CSVEGGNYEQYV. In DNA, the CDR3 is TGCAGCGTTGAAGGGGGGAACTACGAGCAGTACGTC.